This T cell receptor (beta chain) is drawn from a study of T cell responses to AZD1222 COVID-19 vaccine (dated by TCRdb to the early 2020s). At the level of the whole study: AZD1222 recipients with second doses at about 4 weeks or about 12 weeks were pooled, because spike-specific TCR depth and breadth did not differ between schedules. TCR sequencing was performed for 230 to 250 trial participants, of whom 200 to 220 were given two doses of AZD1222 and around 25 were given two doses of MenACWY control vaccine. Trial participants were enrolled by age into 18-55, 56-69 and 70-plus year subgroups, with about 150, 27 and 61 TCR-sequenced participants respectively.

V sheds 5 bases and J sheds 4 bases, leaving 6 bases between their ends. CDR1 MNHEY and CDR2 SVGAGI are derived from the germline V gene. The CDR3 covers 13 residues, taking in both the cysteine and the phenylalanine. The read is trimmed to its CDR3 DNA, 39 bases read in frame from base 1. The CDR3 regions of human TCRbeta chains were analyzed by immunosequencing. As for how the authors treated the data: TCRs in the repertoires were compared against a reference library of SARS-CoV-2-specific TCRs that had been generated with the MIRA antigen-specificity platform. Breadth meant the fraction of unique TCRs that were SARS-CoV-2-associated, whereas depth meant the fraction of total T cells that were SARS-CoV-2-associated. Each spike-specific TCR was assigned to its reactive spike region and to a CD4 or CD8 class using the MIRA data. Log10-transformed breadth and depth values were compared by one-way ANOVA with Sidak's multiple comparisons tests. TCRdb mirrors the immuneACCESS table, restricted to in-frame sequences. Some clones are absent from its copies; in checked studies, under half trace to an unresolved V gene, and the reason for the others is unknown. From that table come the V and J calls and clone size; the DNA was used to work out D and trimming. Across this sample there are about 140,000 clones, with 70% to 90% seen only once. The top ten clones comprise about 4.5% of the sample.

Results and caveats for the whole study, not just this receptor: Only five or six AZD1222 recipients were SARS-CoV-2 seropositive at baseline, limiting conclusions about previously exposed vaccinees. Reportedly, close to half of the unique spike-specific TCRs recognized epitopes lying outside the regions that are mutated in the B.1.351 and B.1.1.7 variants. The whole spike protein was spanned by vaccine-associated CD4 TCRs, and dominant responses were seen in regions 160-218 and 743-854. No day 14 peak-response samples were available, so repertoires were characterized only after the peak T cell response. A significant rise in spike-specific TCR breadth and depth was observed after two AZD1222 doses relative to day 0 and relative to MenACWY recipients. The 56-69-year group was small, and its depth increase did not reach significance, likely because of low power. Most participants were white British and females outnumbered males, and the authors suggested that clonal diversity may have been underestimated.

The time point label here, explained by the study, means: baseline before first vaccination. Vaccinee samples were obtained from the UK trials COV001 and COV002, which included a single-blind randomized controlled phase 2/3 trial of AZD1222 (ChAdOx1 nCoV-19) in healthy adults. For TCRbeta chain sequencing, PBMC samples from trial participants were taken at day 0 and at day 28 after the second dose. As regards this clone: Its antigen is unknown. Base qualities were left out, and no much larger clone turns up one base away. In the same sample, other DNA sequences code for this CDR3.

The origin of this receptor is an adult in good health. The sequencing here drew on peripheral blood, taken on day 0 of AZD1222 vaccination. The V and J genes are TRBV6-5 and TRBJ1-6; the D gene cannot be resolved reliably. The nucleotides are TGTGCCAGCAGTCGGGAGTATAATTCACCCCTCCACTTT. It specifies CASSREYNSPLHF.